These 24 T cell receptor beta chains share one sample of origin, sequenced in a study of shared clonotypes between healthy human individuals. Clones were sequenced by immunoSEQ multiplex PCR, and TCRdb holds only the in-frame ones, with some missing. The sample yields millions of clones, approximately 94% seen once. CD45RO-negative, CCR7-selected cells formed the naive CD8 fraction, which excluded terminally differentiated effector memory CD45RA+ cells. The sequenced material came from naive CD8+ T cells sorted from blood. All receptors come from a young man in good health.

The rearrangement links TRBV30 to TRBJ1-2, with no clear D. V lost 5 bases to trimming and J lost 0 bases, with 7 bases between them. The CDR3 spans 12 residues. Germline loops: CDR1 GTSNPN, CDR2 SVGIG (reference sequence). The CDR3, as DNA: TGTGCCTGGTTAAGGGCTAACTATGGCTACACCTTC. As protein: CAWLRANYGYTF.

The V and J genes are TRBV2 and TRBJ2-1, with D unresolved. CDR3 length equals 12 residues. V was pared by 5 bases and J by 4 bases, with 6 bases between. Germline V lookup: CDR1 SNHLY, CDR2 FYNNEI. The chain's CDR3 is CASSLEYNEQFF. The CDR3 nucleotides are TGTGCCAGCAGTCTTGAATACAATGAGCAGTTCTTC.

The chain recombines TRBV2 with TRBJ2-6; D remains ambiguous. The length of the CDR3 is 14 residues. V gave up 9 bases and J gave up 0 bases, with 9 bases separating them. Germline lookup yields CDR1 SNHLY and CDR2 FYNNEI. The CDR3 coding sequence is TGTGCCAGTGCCCTCGGCTCTGGGGCCAACGTCCTGACTTTC. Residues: CASALGSGANVLTF. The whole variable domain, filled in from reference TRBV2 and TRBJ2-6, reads EPEVTQTPSHQVTQMGQEVILRCVPISNHLYFYWYRQILGQKVEFLVSFYNNEISEKSEIFDDQFSVERPDGSNFTLKIRSTKLEDSAMYFCASALGSGANVLTFGAGSRLTVL.

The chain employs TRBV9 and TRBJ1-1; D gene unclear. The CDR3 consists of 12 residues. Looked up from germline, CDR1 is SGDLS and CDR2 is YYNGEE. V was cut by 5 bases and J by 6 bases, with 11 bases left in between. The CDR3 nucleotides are TGTGCCAGCAGTGGTAATCAGGCTGAAGCTTTCTTT. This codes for CASSGNQAEAFF.

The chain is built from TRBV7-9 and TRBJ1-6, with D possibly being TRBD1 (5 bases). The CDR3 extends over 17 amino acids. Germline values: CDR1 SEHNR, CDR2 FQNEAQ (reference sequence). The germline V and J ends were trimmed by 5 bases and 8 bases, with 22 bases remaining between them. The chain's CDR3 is CASSPPFTQGADSPLHF. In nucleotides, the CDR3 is TGTGCCAGCAGCCCCCCCTTCACACAAGGGGCTGATTCACCCCTCCACTTT.

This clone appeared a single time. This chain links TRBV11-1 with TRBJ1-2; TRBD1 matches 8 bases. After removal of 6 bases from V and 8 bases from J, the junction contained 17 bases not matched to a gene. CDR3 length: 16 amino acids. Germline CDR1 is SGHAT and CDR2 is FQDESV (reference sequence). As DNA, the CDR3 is TGTGCCAGCAGAACAGAAGACAGGGGAGGAACGGGCGGCTACACCTTC. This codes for CASRTEDRGGTGGYTF.

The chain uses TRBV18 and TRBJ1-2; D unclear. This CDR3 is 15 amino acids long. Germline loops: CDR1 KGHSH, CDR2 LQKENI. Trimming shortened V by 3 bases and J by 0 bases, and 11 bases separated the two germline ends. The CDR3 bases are TGTGCCAGCTCACCGGACGGACTCACTAACTATGGCTACACCTTC. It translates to CASSPDGLTNYGYTF.

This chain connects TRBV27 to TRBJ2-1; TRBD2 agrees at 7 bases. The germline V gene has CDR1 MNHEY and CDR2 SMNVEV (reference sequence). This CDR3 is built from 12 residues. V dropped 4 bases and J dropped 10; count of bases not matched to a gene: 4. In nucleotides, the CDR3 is TGTGCCAGCAGTTCCCTAGCGGACGAGCAGTTCTTC. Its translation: CASSSLADEQFF.

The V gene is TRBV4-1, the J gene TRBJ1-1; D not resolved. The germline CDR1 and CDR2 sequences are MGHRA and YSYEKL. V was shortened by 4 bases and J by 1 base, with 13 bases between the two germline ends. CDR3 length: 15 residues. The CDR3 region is CASSRLIGGNTEAFF. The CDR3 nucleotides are TGCGCCAGCAGCCGATTAATCGGAGGGAACACTGAAGCTTTCTTT.

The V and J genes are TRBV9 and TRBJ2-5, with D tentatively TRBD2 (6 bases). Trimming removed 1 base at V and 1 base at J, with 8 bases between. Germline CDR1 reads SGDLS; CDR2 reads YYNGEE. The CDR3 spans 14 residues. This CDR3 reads CASSVWGVQETQYF. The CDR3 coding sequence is TGTGCCAGCAGCGTATGGGGGGTCCAAGAGACCCAGTACTTC.

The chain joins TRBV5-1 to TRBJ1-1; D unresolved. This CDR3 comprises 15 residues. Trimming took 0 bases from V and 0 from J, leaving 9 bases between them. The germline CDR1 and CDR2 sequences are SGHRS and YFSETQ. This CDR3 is CASSLGASLNTEAFF. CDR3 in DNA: TGCGCCAGCAGCTTGGGGGCGTCACTGAACACTGAAGCTTTCTTT. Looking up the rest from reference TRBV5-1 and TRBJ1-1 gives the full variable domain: KAGVTQTPRYLIKTRGQQVTLSCSPISGHRSVSWYQQTPGQGLQFLFEYFSETQRNKGNFPGRFSGRQFSNSRSEMNVSTLELGDSALYLCASSLGASLNTEAFFGQGTRLTVV.

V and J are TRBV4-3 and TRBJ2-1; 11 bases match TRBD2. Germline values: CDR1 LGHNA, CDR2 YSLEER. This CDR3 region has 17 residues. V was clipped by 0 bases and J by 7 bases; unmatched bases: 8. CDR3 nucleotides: TGCGCCAGCAGCCAAGATTCAGCTAGCGGGAGGCATAATGAGCAGTTCTTC. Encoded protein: CASSQDSASGRHNEQFF.

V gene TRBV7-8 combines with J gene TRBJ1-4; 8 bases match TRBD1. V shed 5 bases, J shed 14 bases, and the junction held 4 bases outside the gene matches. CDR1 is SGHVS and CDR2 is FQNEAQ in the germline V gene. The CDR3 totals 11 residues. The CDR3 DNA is TGTGCCAGCAGCGAGGGACAGGTCCTGTTTTTT. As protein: CASSEGQVLFF.

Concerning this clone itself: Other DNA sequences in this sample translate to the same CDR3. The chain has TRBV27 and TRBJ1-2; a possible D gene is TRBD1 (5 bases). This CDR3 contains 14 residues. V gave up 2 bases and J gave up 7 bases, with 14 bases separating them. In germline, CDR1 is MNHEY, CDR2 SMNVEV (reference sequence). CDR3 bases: TGTGCCAGCAGTTTAATTCAGGGCTCGGGTGGCTACACCTTC. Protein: CASSLIQGSGGYTF.

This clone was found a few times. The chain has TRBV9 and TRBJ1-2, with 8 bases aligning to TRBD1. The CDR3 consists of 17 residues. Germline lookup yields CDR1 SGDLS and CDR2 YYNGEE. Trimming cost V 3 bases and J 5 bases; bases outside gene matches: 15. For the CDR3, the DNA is TGTGCCAGCAGCGCTGGGACAGGAGAGTCCTTTATATATGGCTACACCTTC. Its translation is CASSAGTGESFIYGYTF.

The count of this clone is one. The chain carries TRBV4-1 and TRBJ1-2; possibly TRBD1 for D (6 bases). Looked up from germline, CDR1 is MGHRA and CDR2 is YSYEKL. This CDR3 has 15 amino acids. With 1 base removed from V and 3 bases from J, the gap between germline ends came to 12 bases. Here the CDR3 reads CASSQVGKGDYGYTF. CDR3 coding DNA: TGCGCCAGCAGCCAAGTGGGAAAGGGGGACTATGGCTACACCTTC.

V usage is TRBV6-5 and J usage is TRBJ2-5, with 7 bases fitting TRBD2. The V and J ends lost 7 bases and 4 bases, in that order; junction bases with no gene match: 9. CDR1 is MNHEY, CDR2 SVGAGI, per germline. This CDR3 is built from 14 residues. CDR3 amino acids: CASMGGRAVETQYF. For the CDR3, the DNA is TGTGCCAGCATGGGGGGGAGGGCCGTAGAGACCCAGTACTTC.

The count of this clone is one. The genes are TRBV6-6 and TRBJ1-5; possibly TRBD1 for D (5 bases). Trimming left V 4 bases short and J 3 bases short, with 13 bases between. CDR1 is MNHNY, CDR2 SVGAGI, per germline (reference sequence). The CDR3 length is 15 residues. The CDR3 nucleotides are TGTGCCAGCAGTTCCTTTCAGGGTACCAATCAGCCCCAGCATTTT. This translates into CASSSFQGTNQPQHF.

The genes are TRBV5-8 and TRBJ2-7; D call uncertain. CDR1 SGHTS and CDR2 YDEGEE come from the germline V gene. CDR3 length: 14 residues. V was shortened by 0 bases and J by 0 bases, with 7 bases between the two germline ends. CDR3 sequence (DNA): TGTGCCAGCAGCTTGGGCTGGACCTCCTACGAGCAGTACTTC. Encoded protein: CASSLGWTSYEQYF.

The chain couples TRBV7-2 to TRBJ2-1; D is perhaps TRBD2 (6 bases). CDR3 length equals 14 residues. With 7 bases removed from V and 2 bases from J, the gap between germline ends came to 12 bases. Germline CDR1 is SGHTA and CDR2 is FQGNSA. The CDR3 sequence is CASMVAGPYNEQFF. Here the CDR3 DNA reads TGTGCCAGCATGGTGGCGGGACCCTACAATGAGCAGTTCTTC. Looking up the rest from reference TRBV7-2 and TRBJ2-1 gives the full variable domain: GAGVSQSPSNKVTEKGKDVELRCDPISGHTALYWYRQSLGQGLEFLIYFQGNSAPDKSGLPSDRFSAERTGGSVSTLTIQRTQQEDSAVYLCASMVAGPYNEQFFGPGTRLTVL.

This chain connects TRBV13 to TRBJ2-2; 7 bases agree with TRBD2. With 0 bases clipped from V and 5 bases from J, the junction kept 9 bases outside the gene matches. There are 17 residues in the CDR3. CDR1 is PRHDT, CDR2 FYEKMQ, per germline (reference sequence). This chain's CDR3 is CASSLGGLADLTGELFF. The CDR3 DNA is TGTGCCAGCAGCTTAGGCGGTCTAGCGGATTTGACCGGGGAGCTGTTTTTT.

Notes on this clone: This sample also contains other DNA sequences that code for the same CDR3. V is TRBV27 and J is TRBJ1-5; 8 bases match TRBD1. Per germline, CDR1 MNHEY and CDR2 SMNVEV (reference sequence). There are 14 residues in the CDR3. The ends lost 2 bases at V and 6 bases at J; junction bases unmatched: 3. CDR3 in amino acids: CASSLGQGSQPQHF. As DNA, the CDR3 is TGTGCCAGCAGTTTAGGACAGGGAAGTCAGCCCCAGCATTTT.

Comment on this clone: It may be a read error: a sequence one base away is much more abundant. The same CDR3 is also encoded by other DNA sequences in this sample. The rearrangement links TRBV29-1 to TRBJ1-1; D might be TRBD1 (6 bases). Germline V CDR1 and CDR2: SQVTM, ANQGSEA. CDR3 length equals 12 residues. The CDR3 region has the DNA TGCAGCGTTAAAGACAGGAACACTGAGGCTTTCTTT. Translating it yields CSVKDRNTEAFF.

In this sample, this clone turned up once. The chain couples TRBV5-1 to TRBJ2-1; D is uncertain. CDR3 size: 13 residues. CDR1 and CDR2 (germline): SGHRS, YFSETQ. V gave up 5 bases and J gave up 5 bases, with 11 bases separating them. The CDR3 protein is CASRVIANNEQFF. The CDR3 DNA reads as TGCGCCAGCAGGGTAATAGCTAACAATGAGCAGTTCTTC.